What follows are 23 T cell receptor beta chains derived from one specimen sequenced in a study of cytomegalovirus exposure and HLA in healthy donors. Both 60 Vbeta primers and 13 Jbeta primers went into the PCR. The method was immunoSEQ multiplex PCR; TCRdb's version includes in-frame clones alone and lacks a portion of them. The table lists 100,000 to 150,000 clones. The specimen sequenced was PBMCs. The receptors stem from a middle-aged woman in good health and CMV-seronegative.

The rearrangement joins TRBV5-6 to TRBJ2-5; TRBD2 aligns across 7 bases. The length of the CDR3 is 15 residues. Germline lookup yields CDR1 SGHDT and CDR2 YYEEEE. After removal of 6 bases from V and 5 bases from J, the junction contained 13 bases not matched to a gene. In DNA form, the CDR3 reads TGTGCCAGCACCCAATGGGGGGGGGTCATGGAGACCCAGTACTTC. This encodes CASTQWGGVMETQYF. Variable domain in full (rest from reference TRBV5-6 and TRBJ2-5): DAGVTQSPTHLIKTRGQQVTLRCSPKSGHDTVSWYQQALGQGPQFIFQYYEEEERQRGNFPDRFSGHQFPNYSSELNVNALLLGDSALYLCASTQWGGVMETQYFGPGTRLLVL.

The rearrangement joins TRBV10-3 to TRBJ2-5; 8 bases are a match to TRBD2. CDR3 size: 14 residues. With 8 bases clipped from V and 3 bases from J, the junction kept 8 bases outside the gene matches. Germline lookup yields CDR1 ENHRY and CDR2 SYGVKD. CDR3 DNA: TGTGCCATCGAAAGCGGGGGCGAGGAAGAGACCCAGTACTTC. Protein product: CAIESGGEEETQYF.

This sequence joins TRBV29-1 and TRBJ1-1; perhaps TRBD1 as D (6 bases). In germline, CDR1 is SQVTM, CDR2 ANQGSEA. V was cut by 6 bases and J by 6 bases, with 17 bases left in between. This CDR3 comprises 13 residues. This CDR3 reads CSVKIQGDAEAFF. CDR3 in DNA: TGCAGCGTCAAAATACAGGGTGACGCTGAAGCTTTCTTT.

CDR3 amino acids: CASSLTGTSYNEQFF. The CDR3 DNA is TGTGCCAGCTCACTCACAGGGACGTCCTACAATGAGCAGTTCTTC. The chain joins TRBV18 to TRBJ2-1; D possibly corresponds to TRBD1 (6 bases). The V gene's germline CDR1 is KGHSH and CDR2 LQKENI. V shed 4 bases and J shed 1 base, with 11 bases lying between them. The CDR3 has 15 amino acids.

The chain joins TRBV6-6 to TRBJ2-2; TRBD1 is a possible D gene (5 bases). Trimming removed 8 bases at V and 4 bases at J, with 14 bases between. Germline values: CDR1 MNHNY, CDR2 SVGAGI (reference sequence). The CDR3 covers 14 residues. DNA for the CDR3: TGTGCCAGCGACAGAAGTAGGGGCACCGGGGAGCTGTTTTTT. Amino acid sequence: CASDRSRGTGELFF.

The chain combines TRBV5-1 with TRBJ2-3; no firm D call. Germline CDR1 and CDR2: SGHRS and YFSETQ. The CDR3 runs 13 residues. V lost 2 bases to trimming and J lost 6 bases, with 10 bases between them. CDR3 DNA: TGCGCCAGCAGCTTTGGCAAAACGGATACGCAGTATTTT. Its protein is CASSFGKTDTQYF.

The rearrangement joins TRBV4-2 to TRBJ2-3; 10 bases line up with TRBD2. The length of the CDR3 is 19 residues. J was trimmed by 3 bases and V by 3 bases; bases with no gene match: 15. The germline V gene has CDR1 LGHNA and CDR2 YNFKEQ. CDR3 bases: TGTGCCAGCAGCCACGGTTGGCAGGGACTAGCGTTTCGGACAGATACGCAGTATTTT. Residues: CASSHGWQGLAFRTDTQYF.

The rearrangement links TRBV5-6 to TRBJ1-6; perhaps TRBD1 as D (5 bases). This CDR3 comprises 14 residues. Germline V gives CDR1 SGHDT, CDR2 YYEEEE. The ends were cut back, 5 bases at V and 7 bases at J, with 13 bases in the middle. Written as DNA, the CDR3 is TGTGCCAGCAGGGGGGGGTTAACGAATTCACCCCTCCACTTT. Amino acid sequence: CASRGGLTNSPLHF.

The chain links TRBV5-1 to TRBJ2-1, with D maybe TRBD1 (6 bases). Germline CDR1 SGHRS, CDR2 YFSETQ. With 0 bases removed from V and 6 bases from J, the gap between germline ends came to 13 bases. The CDR3 is 15 residues long. CDR3 in amino acids: CASSLGGPALNEQFF. The DNA for the CDR3 is TGCGCCAGCAGCTTGGGGGGGCCAGCACTCAATGAGCAGTTCTTC.

The CDR3, as DNA: TGTGCCAGCTCACCACAACAGGCTCAGCCCCAGCATTTT. Protein: CASSPQQAQPQHF. V is TRBV18 and J is TRBJ1-5; D is possibly TRBD1 (5 bases). CDR1 is KGHSH and CDR2 is LQKENI in the germline V gene. V lost 1 base to trimming and J lost 6 bases, with 7 bases between them. The CDR3 contains 13 residues.

The chain couples TRBV19 to TRBJ2-7; D is perhaps TRBD2 (6 bases). V was pared by 5 bases and J by 1 base, with 15 bases between. The CDR3 extends over 15 amino acids. Germline values: CDR1 LNHDA, CDR2 SQIVND (reference sequence). CDR3 protein: CASSGGFKVSYEQYV. The CDR3, as DNA: TGTGCCAGTAGTGGGGGGTTTAAAGTTTCCTACGAGCAGTACGTC.

The rearrangement uses TRBV4-3 and TRBJ2-5, with a weak D call TRBD2 (6 bases). CDR3 size: 16 residues. Germline V gene lookup returns CDR1 LGHNA and CDR2 YSLEER. Trimming stripped 1 base from V and 2 bases from J, with 14 bases between. CDR3 sequence: CASSQVLKSGQETQYF. In DNA, the CDR3 is TGCGCCAGCAGCCAAGTCCTCAAAAGCGGGCAAGAGACCCAGTACTTC.

V gene TRBV6-5 combines with J gene TRBJ1-1; the D gene is possibly TRBD1 (5 bases). Trimming shortened V by 5 bases and J by 4 bases, and 11 bases separated the two germline ends. This CDR3 comprises 13 residues. Germline lookup yields CDR1 MNHEY and CDR2 SVGAGI. The CDR3, as DNA: TGTGCCAGCAGTCGTCTGGGGGGCACTGAAGCTTTCTTT. Protein sequence: CASSRLGGTEAFF.

This chain joins TRBV5-4 and TRBJ1-1, with 7 bases that match TRBD1. Germline CDR1 SGHNT, CDR2 YYREEE (reference sequence). The CDR3 loop spans 14 amino acids. V was pared by 0 bases and J by 7 bases, with 6 bases of the junction left unmatched. The CDR3 spells CASSLEGARREAFF. As DNA, the CDR3 is TGTGCCAGCAGCTTGGAGGGGGCAAGGCGTGAAGCTTTCTTT.

The J gene is TRBJ1-2, the V gene TRBV6-6; D not certain. CDR1 and CDR2 (germline): MNHNY, SVGAGI (reference sequence). This CDR3 is built from 12 residues. Trimming took off 7 bases at V and 2 bases at J, with 8 bases between the two ends. The CDR3 DNA is TGTGCCAGCACCACCGGGAACTATGGCTACACCTTC. Translating gives CASTTGNYGYTF.

V usage is TRBV14 and J usage is TRBJ2-1; 9 nucleotides match TRBD2. V was pared by 0 bases and J by 2 bases, with 2 bases of the junction left unmatched. The CDR3 runs 16 residues. In germline, CDR1 is SGHDN, CDR2 FVKESK. Written as DNA, the CDR3 is TGTGCCAGCAGCCAAGATCAGCGGGGGGCCTACAATGAGCAGTTCTTC. Translation gives CASSQDQRGAYNEQFF.

The chain carries TRBV6-1 and TRBJ2-7, with 9 positions matching TRBD1. This CDR3 has 13 residues. Germline CDR1 reads MNHNS; CDR2 reads SASEGT. Trimming took 4 bases from V and 7 from J; bases not matched to a gene: 5. The CDR3 spells CASSVRDREEQYV. The CDR3 region has the DNA TGTGCCAGCAGTGTCCGGGACAGGGAAGAGCAGTACGTC.

CDR3 loop: CASSSRVNYGYTF. The CDR3 DNA follows: TGTGCCAGCAGCTCCAGGGTGAACTATGGCTACACCTTC. The chain recombines TRBV11-1 with TRBJ1-2; perhaps TRBD1 as D (5 bases). V was shortened by 4 bases and J by 2 bases, with 8 bases between the two germline ends. The V gene's germline CDR1 is SGHAT and CDR2 FQDESV (reference sequence). The CDR3 consists of 13 residues.

The chain uses TRBV14 and TRBJ2-2; tentative D call: TRBD2 (5 bases). CDR3 length: 14 residues. Germline V gene sequence: CDR1 SGHDN, CDR2 FVKESK. Trimming removed 6 bases at V and 3 bases at J, with 11 bases between. The CDR3 nucleotides are TGTGCCAGCAGGGGTGTAGCGTACACCGGGGAGCTGTTTTTT. This codes for CASRGVAYTGELFF.

J is TRBJ1-3 and V is TRBV7-2; 8 bases agree with TRBD1. This CDR3 contains 14 residues. The V and J ends lost 2 bases and 7 bases, in that order; junction bases with no gene match: 4. CDR1 SGHTA and CDR2 FQGNSA come from the germline V gene. The CDR3 DNA follows: TGTGCCAGCAGCTTATTACAGGGGGGTAACACCATATATTTT. As protein: CASSLLQGGNTIYF.

The V call is TRBV11-2, the J call TRBJ2-1; 9 bases map to TRBD2. J lost 4 bases, V lost 2 bases, and 3 bases had no gene match. There are 15 residues in the CDR3. Germline lookup yields CDR1 SGHAT and CDR2 FQNNGV. The CDR3 protein is CASSLLAGNYNEQFF. As DNA, the CDR3 is TGTGCCAGCAGCTTACTAGCGGGGAATTACAATGAGCAGTTCTTC.

CDR3 sequence reads: CASSHAGQGKFDGYTF. CDR3 DNA sequence: TGCGCCAGCAGCCACGCTGGACAGGGAAAGTTTGATGGCTACACCTTC. This rearrangement joins TRBV5-1 to TRBJ1-2, with TRBD1 identical over 8 bases. CDR3 size: 16 residues. Germline values: CDR1 SGHRS, CDR2 YFSETQ. Trimming cost V 4 bases and J 6 bases; bases outside gene matches: 14. The variable domain in full, with the rest retrieved from reference TRBV5-1 and TRBJ1-2, is KAGVTQTPRYLIKTRGQQVTLSCSPISGHRSVSWYQQTPGQGLQFLFEYFSETQRNKGNFPGRFSGRQFSNSRSEMNVSTLELGDSALYLCASSHAGQGKFDGYTFGSGTRLTVV.

This sequence joins TRBV5-1 and TRBJ1-6; D may be TRBD1 (5 bases). CDR3 length: 15 residues. Germline V lookup: CDR1 SGHRS, CDR2 YFSETQ. V gave up 3 bases and J gave up 6 bases, with 13 bases separating them. The CDR3 spells CASSSSGGGNSPLHF. In DNA, the CDR3 is TGCGCCAGCAGCTCCTCCGGGGGAGGTAATTCACCCCTCCACTTT. Filled out from reference TRBV5-1 and TRBJ1-6, the complete variable domain reads KAGVTQTPRYLIKTRGQQVTLSCSPISGHRSVSWYQQTPGQGLQFLFEYFSETQRNKGNFPGRFSGRQFSNSRSEMNVSTLELGDSALYLCASSSSGGGNSPLHFGNGTRLTVT.